This T cell receptor beta chain was identified in a study of beta chain features in type 1 diabetes. Points from the study as a whole: Patients' naive, central memory and regulatory TCRB repertoires appeared more alike than those of healthy donors. Since sequencing was performed on cDNA, cells with high TCR expression could be over-represented.

Purity of each sorted population was above 95%. To note about this clone: The antigen is undetermined.

The CDR3 contains 14 residues. The germline V gene has CDR1 SGHRS and CDR2 YFSETQ. V shed 3 bases, J shed 9 bases, and the junction held 5 bases outside the gene matches. All of the isolated RNA was reverse transcribed, so expressed TCRB transcripts were sequenced. Naive, central memory and regulatory T cell samples produced a mean of about 3.4 million reads. Assay used: immunoSEQ multiplex PCR; TCRdb lists only in-frame clones, some missing. The repertoire holds over 500,000 clones, with roughly 15% as singletons. This receptor was obtained from a man between 18 and 29 years old in good health. The V call is TRBV5-1, the J call TRBJ2-2, with 10 bases aligning to TRBD1. Material for sequencing was naive CD4+ T cells from blood. In DNA form, the CDR3 reads TGCGCCAGCAGCTCAAGACAGGGGGCGAGGGAGCTGTTTTTT. Encoded protein: CASSSRQGARELFF.